These 13 T cell receptor beta chains were sequenced from one sample in a study of blood T cell repertoires in COVID-19. The table came from immunoSEQ multiplex PCR; TCRdb's copy has only in-frame clones and leaves some out. Of 60,000 to 85,000 clones in the sample, 75% to 80% were seen once. Input material: peripheral blood. These TCRs come from a woman aged 55-75 years with acute or convalescent COVID-19.

CDR3 coding DNA: TGTGCCAGCAGCCATTCGGGGTCACCTAACCAAGAGACCCAGTACTTC. It translates to CASSHSGSPNQETQYF. The V and J genes are TRBV9 and TRBJ2-5, with D tentatively TRBD2 (5 bases). Between the trimmed V and J ends, which lost 4 bases and 0 bases, there was a span of 16 bases. CDR1 and CDR2 from the germline V gene are SGDLS and YYNGEE. The CDR3 contains 16 residues. The full variable domain, in which reference TRBV9 and TRBJ2-5 provide the parts outside the CDR3, is DSGVTQTPKHLITATGQRVTLRCSPRSGDLSVYWYQQSLDQGLQFLIQYYNGEERAKGNILERFSAQQFPDLHSELNLSSLELGDSALYFCASSHSGSPNQETQYFGPGTRLLVL.

This chain uses TRBV6-1 with TRBJ2-3; no definite D call. The V end lost 1 base, the J end lost 8 bases, and 7 bases lay between the germline ends. Germline CDR1 and CDR2: MNHNS and SASEGT. This CDR3 spans 12 amino acids. CDR3: CASSEEALTQYF. The DNA for the CDR3 is TGTGCCAGCAGTGAAGAAGCCCTTACGCAGTATTTT.

This clone was detected only a few times. The CDR3 DNA reads TGCGCCAGCAGTGAGTCGGAGGCCTATGGCTACACCTTC. Amino acid sequence: CASSESEAYGYTF. The V gene is TRBV10-1, the J gene TRBJ1-2; D is unclear. V dropped 0 bases and J dropped 4 bases, with 6 bases sitting between them. This CDR3 is built from 13 residues. Germline V CDR1 and CDR2: WNHNN, SYGVQD (reference sequence).

The chain employs TRBV5-1 and TRBJ2-2; D unresolved. This CDR3 has 14 residues. Germline V gene sequence: CDR1 SGHRS, CDR2 YFSETQ. V gave up 1 base and J gave up 5 bases, with 9 bases separating them. The CDR3 reads CASSLFVSTGELFF. The CDR3 coding sequence is TGCGCCAGCAGCTTGTTCGTTTCGACCGGGGAGCTGTTTTTT.

The chain joins TRBV9 to TRBJ2-7; 13 bases fit TRBD2. J was trimmed by 3 bases and V by 3 bases; bases with no gene match: 6. The CDR3 covers 16 residues. Germline CDR1 SGDLS, CDR2 YYNGEE. The CDR3 region has the DNA TGTGCCAGCAGCGCCCAGGGACTAGCGGGGTACTACGAGCAGTACTTC. It yields the protein CASSAQGLAGYYEQYF.

This chain joins TRBV10-3 and TRBJ2-2; 9 bases fit TRBD1. Losses at the gene ends were 7 bases for V and 1 base for J; bases not matched to a gene: 1. The CDR3 is 14 residues long. Per germline, CDR1 ENHRY and CDR2 SYGVKD. CDR3 region: CAIKGQGNTGELFF. Here the CDR3 DNA reads TGTGCCATCAAGGGACAGGGGAACACCGGGGAGCTGTTTTTT.

The rearrangement uses TRBV5-1 and TRBJ2-7; 9 nucleotides match TRBD2. The V gene end was trimmed by 4 bases and the J gene end by 3 bases; junction bases not matched to a gene: 5. This CDR3 has 14 residues. Germline loops: CDR1 SGHRS, CDR2 YFSETQ. In nucleotides, the CDR3 is TGCGCCAGCAGCGGGAGCGGGGGGAGCTACGAGCAGTACTTC. Its protein is CASSGSGGSYEQYF. Together with reference TRBV5-1 and TRBJ2-7, the CDR3 gives the full variable domain: KAGVTQTPRYLIKTRGQQVTLSCSPISGHRSVSWYQQTPGQGLQFLFEYFSETQRNKGNFPGRFSGRQFSNSRSEMNVSTLELGDSALYLCASSGSGGSYEQYFGPGTRLTVT.

The gene calls are TRBV27 and TRBJ2-7; 10 bases line up with TRBD1. Germline values: CDR1 MNHEY, CDR2 SMNVEV (reference sequence). V shed 4 bases, J shed 9 bases, and the junction held 15 bases outside the gene matches. CDR3 length: 16 amino acids. CDR3 sequence (DNA): TGTGCCAGCAGTTCCCTGGGGGACAGGGGCTCGGGTGGGCAGTACTTC. Protein product: CASSSLGDRGSGGQYF.

In its sample, this clone was seen a few times. The chain couples TRBV4-1 to TRBJ2-7; D remains unclear. Trimming removed 5 bases at V and 3 bases at J, with 11 bases between. Germline CDR1 and CDR2: MGHRA and YSYEKL. This CDR3 is built from 13 residues. The CDR3 nucleotides read TGCGCCAGCAGCTTATCGGGTGTCTACGAGCAGTACTTC. Encoded protein: CASSLSGVYEQYF.

The rearrangement joins TRBV19 to TRBJ1-5, with 7 bases that match TRBD1. CDR1 and CDR2 (germline): LNHDA, SQIVND (reference sequence). The V and J ends lost 6 bases and 3 bases, in that order; junction bases with no gene match: 5. The CDR3 totals 14 residues. The CDR3 here is CASRTGQYNQPQHF. CDR3 DNA sequence: TGTGCCAGTAGGACGGGACAGTACAATCAGCCCCAGCATTTT.

The V call is TRBV6-5, the J call TRBJ2-1; possible D gene TRBD1, 5 bases. The CDR3 length is 14 residues. Trimming pared 0 bases from V and 7 bases from J, leaving 10 bases between. Germline V lookup: CDR1 MNHEY, CDR2 SVGAGI. CDR3 sequence reads: CASSYSAGQNEQFF. The CDR3 region has the DNA TGTGCCAGCAGTTACTCGGCAGGGCAGAATGAGCAGTTCTTC.

This clone was found once. J is TRBJ1-3 and V is TRBV6-1, with D unclear. Trimming stripped 0 bases from V and 0 bases from J, with 9 bases between. The germline gives CDR1 MNHNS, CDR2 SASEGT. The CDR3 is 16 residues long. The CDR3 here is CASSEAPPRSGNTIYF. CDR3 DNA sequence: TGTGCCAGCAGTGAAGCCCCTCCGCGCTCTGGAAACACCATATATTTT.

Only a few counts were recorded for this clone. The V and J genes are TRBV29-1 and TRBJ2-3; the match to TRBD2 covers 8 bases. Losses at the gene ends were 1 base for V and 4 bases for J; bases not matched to a gene: 1. CDR3 length equals 13 residues. Per germline, CDR1 SQVTM and CDR2 ANQGSEA. This chain's CDR3 is CSVEARGADTQYF. CDR3 in DNA: TGCAGCGTTGAAGCGCGGGGGGCAGATACGCAGTATTTT.